The source of this T cell receptor beta chain is a study of control samples from healthy donors and cancer patients. The repertoire was sequenced with immunoSEQ multiplex PCR; TCRdb's copy has only in-frame clones and lacks some. This table has around 120,000 clones, around nine tenths appearing once. The CDR3 is 14 residues long. Trimming stripped 5 bases from V and 3 bases from J, with 14 bases between. Germline CDR1 and CDR2: SGHRS and YFSETQ. The TCR was taken from a man between 35 and 55 years old in good health. This chain links TRBV5-1 with TRBJ1-2, with TRBD1 as a possible D gene (6 bases). Input material: blood. The CDR3 loop reads CASRLFGGDYGYTF. The CDR3 DNA reads as TGCGCCAGCAGGTTGTTCGGGGGCGACTATGGCTACACCTTC.